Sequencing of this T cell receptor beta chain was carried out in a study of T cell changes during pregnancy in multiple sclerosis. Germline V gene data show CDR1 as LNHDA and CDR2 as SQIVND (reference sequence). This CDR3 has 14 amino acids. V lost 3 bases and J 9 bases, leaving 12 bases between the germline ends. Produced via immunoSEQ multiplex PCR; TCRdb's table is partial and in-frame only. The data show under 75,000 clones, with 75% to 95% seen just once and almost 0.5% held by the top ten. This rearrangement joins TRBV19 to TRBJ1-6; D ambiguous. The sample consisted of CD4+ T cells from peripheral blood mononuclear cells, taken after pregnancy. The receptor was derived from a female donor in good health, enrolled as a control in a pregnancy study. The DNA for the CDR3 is TGTGCCAGTAGTATCGGACGGGAGAGTTCACCCCTCCACTTT. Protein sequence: CASSIGRESSPLHF.